Reported below is one TCR beta chain. Trimming took off 5 bases at V and 3 bases at J, with 10 bases between the two ends. Germline assignment: CDR1 SEHNR and CDR2 FQNEAQ (reference sequence). The CDR3 sequence is 14 residues long. The sample originates from a study of blood T cell repertoires in COVID-19. At the level of the study: Researchers got acute and convalescent COVID-19 samples from the United States, Italy and Spain. PBMCs, B-cell-depleted T cells, or T cells provided the cDNA or gDNA that made up the material.

Under the authors' procedure: Reference gene primer amplification gave estimated nucleated cell counts. Profiled with immunoSEQ multiplex PCR; TCRdb holds only in-frame clones, not every one. The V and J calls and clone size come from that table; D and trimming were worked out from the DNA. In the table there are roughly 90,000 clones, roughly 84% of which are singletons. The chain carries TRBV7-9 and TRBJ2-2; D unclear. Sequenced material: peripheral blood. The receptor was derived from a human donor in a cohort sampled during active COVID-19. The CDR3 here is CASSAMVDTGELFF. CDR3 coding DNA: TGTGCCAGCAGCGCGATGGTGGACACCGGGGAGCTGTTTTTT.